Listed here are 29 T cell receptor beta chains from one sample, sequenced in a study of CD8 T cells in ankylosing spondylitis. Notes on the study in general: For ankylosing spondylitis blood, a TCR beta motif of several highly homologous variants appeared characteristic.

TCRdb reanalysed the 5' RACE reads using MiXCR and keeps one entry per CDR3 protein. The repertoire consists of over 200,000 distinct CDR3 sequences, with 15% to 20% occurring once and the leading ten covering more than 40%. Their target antigens are unknown. The sample comprised blood, either unsorted or a sorted T cell fraction (not recorded which). The receptors shown here come from a male donor with ankylosing spondylitis.

The chain recombines TRBV20-1 with TRBJ1-1; no firm D call. The CDR3 has 13 amino acids. Trimming pared 3 bases from V and 4 bases from J, leaving 12 bases between. The V gene's germline CDR1 is DFQATT and CDR2 SNEGSKA (reference sequence). CDR3 DNA: TGCAGTGCTAGTGGCGAGGGTGCCACTGAAGCTTTCTTT. This translates into CSASGEGATEAFF.

This clonotype was observed a handful of times. This chain connects TRBV6-1 to TRBJ1-5; no clear D gene. The V end was cut by 2 bases, the J end by 5 bases, with 4 bases between. This CDR3 has 12 amino acids. Germline V gene sequence: CDR1 MNHNS, CDR2 SASEGT. CDR3 bases: TGTGCCAGCAGTGAAAACTATCAGCCCCAGCATTTT. Translating it yields CASSENYQPQHF.

V usage is TRBV7-9 and J usage is TRBJ2-5; D may match TRBD1 or TRBD2 (5 bases each). CDR1 SEHNR and CDR2 FQNEAQ come from the germline V gene (reference sequence). V lost 5 bases, J lost 2 bases, and 12 bases lay in between. CDR3 length: 14 residues. CDR3: CASSPRGAQETQYF. In DNA, the CDR3 is TGTGCCAGCAGCCCACGGGGCGCTCAAGAGACCCAGTACTTC.

The DNA for the CDR3 is TGTGCCAGCAGTGAAATAGCGGGGGGCTACAATGAGCAGTTCTTC. The encoded protein is CASSEIAGGYNEQFF. V is TRBV6-1 and J is TRBJ2-1; 10 nucleotides line up with TRBD2. This CDR3 comprises 15 residues. The germline V gene has CDR1 MNHNS and CDR2 SASEGT. J was trimmed by 3 bases and V by 2 bases; bases with no gene match: 1.

V gene TRBV27 combines with J gene TRBJ1-1; D may be TRBD1 (6 bases). The CDR3 has 14 residues. Trimming left V 4 bases short and J 6 bases short, with 15 bases between. Germline CDR1 is MNHEY and CDR2 is SMNVEV (reference sequence). This CDR3 is CASSSSWGAAEAFF. CDR3 DNA: TGTGCCAGCAGTTCCTCATGGGGGGCCGCTGAAGCTTTCTTT.

The CDR3 loop reads CASSHRGHEQYF. CDR3 in DNA: TGTGCCAGTAGTCACCGGGGGCACGAGCAGTACTTC. This sequence joins TRBV19 and TRBJ2-7; the D call may be TRBD1 or TRBD2 (6 bases each). This CDR3 spans 12 amino acids. Germline V lookup: CDR1 LNHDA, CDR2 SQIVND (reference sequence). Trimming removed 5 bases from V and 5 bases from J, with 10 bases in between.

The chain carries TRBV15 and TRBJ2-3; unclear D gene. The CDR3 covers 15 residues. The ends were cut back, 1 base at V and 1 base at J, with 9 bases in the middle. CDR1 and CDR2 (germline): LNHNV, YYDKDF (reference sequence). CDR3 region: CATSRVRVGTDTQYF. Written as DNA, the CDR3 is TGTGCCACCAGCAGAGTTAGGGTGGGCACAGATACGCAGTATTTT.

This chain uses TRBV7-9 with TRBJ2-1; TRBD1 matches 9 bases. J gave up 8 bases and V 1 base, and 6 bases lay outside the gene matches. The germline CDR1 and CDR2 sequences are SEHNR and FQNEAQ (reference sequence). The CDR3 contains 15 residues. CDR3 protein: CASSLVTGGIDEQFF. CDR3 nucleotides: TGTGCCAGCAGCTTAGTAACAGGGGGCATTGATGAGCAGTTCTTC.

V usage is TRBV2 and J usage is TRBJ1-1, with D uncertain. Between the trimmed V and J ends, which lost 2 bases and 8 bases, there was a span of 9 bases. Germline CDR1 is SNHLY and CDR2 is FYNNEI. This CDR3 region has 12 residues. The CDR3 DNA sequence: TGTGCCAGCAGTGAAATTCTGGGGGAAGCTTTCTTT. Translation: CASSEILGEAFF.

This clonotype was recorded many times. The genes are TRBV4-1 and TRBJ2-1, with D possibly being TRBD2 (6 bases). V was shortened by 0 bases and J by 4 bases, with 19 bases between the two germline ends. The germline V gene has CDR1 MGHRA and CDR2 YSYEKL. This CDR3 has 18 amino acids. The CDR3 region is CASSQDPPSTSWYNEQFF. The CDR3 region has the DNA TGCGCCAGCAGCCAAGACCCTCCTTCCACTAGCTGGTACAATGAGCAGTTCTTC.

This chain joins TRBV7-6 and TRBJ1-1; possibly TRBD1 for D (5 bases). Trimming removed 5 bases at V and 5 bases at J, with 15 bases between. The germline V gene encodes CDR1 SGHVS and CDR2 FNYEAQ. CDR3 length: 14 amino acids. CDR3 coding DNA: TGTGCCAGCAGCCCCCCTTTGGGGGGTACTGAAGCTTTCTTT. The encoded protein is CASSPPLGGTEAFF.

Only one count was recorded for this clonotype. This chain connects TRBV7-8 to TRBJ2-7; D ambiguous. V gave up 0 bases and J gave up 3 bases, with 9 bases separating them. The germline V gene has CDR1 SGHVS and CDR2 FQNEAQ. The CDR3 has 14 amino acids. The CDR3 sequence is CASSLARSFYEQYF. CDR3 coding DNA: TGTGCCAGCAGCTTAGCGCGGTCATTCTACGAGCAGTACTTC.

Regarding this clonotype: At one of its ends the junction is not consistent with the germline gene, which may arise from a read error. The chain couples TRBV15 to TRBJ1-6; D gene uncertain. Germline V gives CDR1 LNHNV, CDR2 YYDKDF (reference sequence). This CDR3 is built from 13 residues. CDR3 sequence (DNA): TGTGCTACCAGGCTTGAATTCGATTCACCCCTCCACTTT. This translates into CATRLEFDSPLHF.

This clonotype was observed a handful of times. The chain has TRBV4-1 and TRBJ1-1; D uncertain. V was trimmed by 0 bases and J by 10 bases, leaving 21 bases between them. This CDR3 comprises 16 residues. Germline CDR1 MGHRA, CDR2 YSYEKL. This CDR3 is CASSQDRHHAGEGAFF. The CDR3 DNA reads as TGCGCCAGCAGCCAAGATCGACATCATGCAGGAGAGGGAGCTTTCTTT.

This clonotype was observed a handful of times. The chain is built from TRBV14 and TRBJ2-7; a weak D match, TRBD2 (6 bases). Germline lookup yields CDR1 SGHDN and CDR2 FVKESK. The CDR3 has 14 residues. The V end lost 4 bases, the J end lost 1 base, and 11 bases lay between the germline ends. The chain's CDR3 is CASSPRGLSYEQYF. The CDR3 DNA is TGTGCCAGCAGCCCCCGGGGACTTTCCTACGAGCAGTACTTC.

This chain uses TRBV20-1 with TRBJ2-2; the D is unclear. The CDR3 sequence is 11 residues long. Germline V gene data show CDR1 as DFQATT and CDR2 as SNEGSKA (reference sequence). Trimming removed 6 bases from V and 4 bases from J, with 6 bases in between. DNA for the CDR3: TGCAGTGCCCCCCGCACCGGGGAGCTGTTTTTT. Translation gives CSAPRTGELFF.

This clonotype was recorded many times. The V gene is TRBV29-1, the J gene TRBJ2-1, with D perhaps assigned TRBD1 or TRBD2 (5 bases each). Germline-derived CDR1 and CDR2 are SQVTM and ANQGSEA. The CDR3 covers 14 residues. V shed 4 bases and J shed 9 bases, with 19 bases lying between them. The CDR3 nucleotides are TGCAGCGTTGCCGGTACCCAAATTGGGGGTGAGCAGTTCTTC. Translated: CSVAGTQIGGEQFF.

The V and J genes are TRBV7-9 and TRBJ1-1; D may be TRBD1 (6 bases). The ends were cut back, 5 bases at V and 3 bases at J, with 10 bases in the middle. Germline assignment: CDR1 SEHNR and CDR2 FQNEAQ (reference sequence). This CDR3 has 13 amino acids. The CDR3 nucleotides are TGTGCCAGCAGCCCCACAGGGCACACTGAAGCTTTCTTT. Encoded protein: CASSPTGHTEAFF.

The chain has TRBV3-1 and TRBJ2-7, with 11 bases matching TRBD2. Germline V gene data show CDR1 as LGHDT and CDR2 as YNNKEL (reference sequence). Germline trimming cut 5 bases from V and 2 bases from J; bases unmatched to any gene: 11. The CDR3 length is 17 residues. The CDR3 bases are TGTGCCAGCAGCAAAAGGGTACTAGCGGGGGCAACCTACGAGCAGTACTTC. The encoded protein is CASSKRVLAGATYEQYF.

The chain is built from TRBV13 and TRBJ2-5; D is possibly TRBD2 (6 bases). V lost 5 bases and J lost 7, with 20 bases in between. The CDR3 sequence is 15 residues long. Looked up from germline, CDR1 is PRHDT and CDR2 is FYEKMQ (reference sequence). CDR3 in amino acids: CASSPSEGAPATQYF. DNA of the CDR3: TGTGCCAGCAGCCCCTCGGAGGGTGCTCCGGCGACCCAGTACTTC.

This clonotype turned up a few times. V gene TRBV27 combines with J gene TRBJ1-2; D perhaps matches TRBD1 (6 bases). Germline V CDR1 and CDR2: MNHEY, SMNVEV (reference sequence). This CDR3 has 15 amino acids. The ends were cut back, 3 bases at V and 8 bases at J, with 19 bases in the middle. The CDR3 region is CASSFGQGSGSGYTF. CDR3 sequence (DNA): TGTGCCAGCAGTTTTGGTCAGGGGAGTGGAAGCGGCTACACCTTC.

The chain employs TRBV9 and TRBJ2-3; TRBD2 agrees at 7 bases. After removal of 3 bases from V and 0 bases from J, the junction contained 7 bases not matched to a gene. Germline-derived CDR1 and CDR2 are SGDLS and YYNGEE. The CDR3 is 16 residues long. CDR3 residues: CASSGEGGTSTDTQYF. CDR3 nucleotides: TGTGCCAGCAGCGGGGAGGGAGGGACGAGCACAGATACGCAGTATTTT.

This clonotype was counted at least ten times. The rearrangement links TRBV7-8 to TRBJ2-1; D gene ambiguous. Germline V gives CDR1 SGHVS, CDR2 FQNEAQ. Trimming took off 1 base at V and 4 bases at J, with 8 bases between the two ends. CDR3 length equals 14 residues. CDR3 DNA sequence: TGTGCCAGCAGCTTAGAGTGGCAGTACAATGAGCAGTTCTTC. Residues: CASSLEWQYNEQFF. Supplemented by reference TRBV7-8 and TRBJ2-1, the full variable domain reads GAGVSQSPRYKVAKRGQDVALRCDPISGHVSLFWYQQALGQGPEFLTYFQNEAQLDKSGLPSDRFFAERPEGSVSTLKIQRTQQEDSAVYLCASSLEWQYNEQFFGPGTRLTVL.

This clonotype came up a few times. The chain combines TRBV20-1 with TRBJ1-1; D unresolved. V dropped 0 bases and J dropped 0 bases, with 11 bases sitting between them. The CDR3 spans 15 residues. CDR1 is DFQATT, CDR2 SNEGSKA, per germline (reference sequence). CDR3 bases: TGCAGTGCTAGAGATCTGGGGAATCTGAACACTGAAGCTTTCTTT. This sequence encodes CSARDLGNLNTEAFF.

The chain combines TRBV5-1 with TRBJ2-4; D might be TRBD2 (7 bases). The ends were cut back, 4 bases at V and 8 bases at J, with 28 bases in the middle. Germline values: CDR1 SGHRS, CDR2 YFSETQ. CDR3 size: 18 residues. CDR3 bases: TGCGCCAGCAGCCTCCTTGTAGGGGGAGGGCCCCAAGGCGACATTCAGTACTTC. It yields the protein CASSLLVGGGPQGDIQYF.

The rearrangement uses TRBV30 and TRBJ1-2, with D perhaps matching TRBD1 (6 bases). Trimming took off 8 bases at V and 4 bases at J, with 14 bases between the two ends. CDR3 length: 12 amino acids. Germline CDR1 and CDR2: GTSNPN and SVGIG (reference sequence). The CDR3 DNA follows: TGTGCCCGGACAGAGGGCTTCTATGGCTACACCTTC. It translates to CARTEGFYGYTF. The full variable domain, rest sourced from reference TRBV30 and TRBJ1-2, is SQTIHQWPATLVQPVGSPLSLECTVEGTSNPNLYWYRQAAGRGLQLLFYSVGIGQISSEVPQNLSASRPQDRQFILSSKKLLLSDSGFYLCARTEGFYGYTFGSGTRLTVV.

The rearrangement joins TRBV3-1 to TRBJ1-2; D uncertain. Trimming pared 1 base from V and 3 bases from J, leaving 6 bases between. Germline V gene lookup returns CDR1 LGHDT and CDR2 YNNKEL (reference sequence). This CDR3 has 13 amino acids. DNA of the CDR3: TGTGCCAGCAGCCAAGGGTCCTACTATGGCTACACCTTC. Residues: CASSQGSYYGYTF.

This clonotype was seen a handful of times. The genes are TRBV27 and TRBJ1-2; D possibly corresponds to TRBD1 (5 bases). Germline CDR1 is MNHEY and CDR2 is SMNVEV (reference sequence). Between the trimmed V and J ends, which lost 3 bases and 0 bases, there was a span of 8 bases. This CDR3 contains 14 residues. The CDR3 loop is CASSFSGANYGYTF. The CDR3 coding sequence is TGTGCCAGCAGTTTTTCGGGGGCTAACTATGGCTACACCTTC.

This chain connects TRBV15 to TRBJ1-5, with D unresolved. In germline, CDR1 is LNHNV, CDR2 YYDKDF (reference sequence). Trimming stripped 0 bases from V and 3 bases from J, with 3 bases between. The CDR3 loop spans 13 amino acids. CDR3: CATSRDFNQPQHF. The CDR3 DNA sequence: TGTGCCACCAGCAGAGACTTCAATCAGCCCCAGCATTTT.